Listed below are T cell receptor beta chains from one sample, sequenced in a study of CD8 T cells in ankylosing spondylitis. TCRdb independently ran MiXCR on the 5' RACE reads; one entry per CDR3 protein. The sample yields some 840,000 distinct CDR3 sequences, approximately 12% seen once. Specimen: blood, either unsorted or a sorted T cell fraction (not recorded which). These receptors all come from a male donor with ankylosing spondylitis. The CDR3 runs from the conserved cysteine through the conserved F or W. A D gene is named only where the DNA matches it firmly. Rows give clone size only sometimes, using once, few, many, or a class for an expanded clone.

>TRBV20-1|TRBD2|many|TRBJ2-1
TGCAGTGCTAGGGTGGTAGCGGGGGGGCCTGAGCAGTTCTTC
CSARVVAGGPEQFF
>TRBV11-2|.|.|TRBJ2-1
TGTGCCAGCAGGATGTCCAGGGATACGTTCTTC
CASRMSRDTFF
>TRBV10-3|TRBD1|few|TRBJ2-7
TGTGCCACCTTTCCGGACAGGAGCTCCTACGAGCAGTACTTC
CATFPDRSSYEQYF
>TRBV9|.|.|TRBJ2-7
TGTGCCAGCAGCTTCCGGGACGGTCCCTACGAGCAGTACTTC
CASSFRDGPYEQYF
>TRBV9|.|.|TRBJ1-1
TGTGCCAGCAGCGTAGCTACGAGCTATCAGGACACTGAAGCTTTCTTT
CASSVATSYQDTEAFF
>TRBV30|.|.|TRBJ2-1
TGTGCCTGGAGTGCTGTCAATGAGCAGTTCTTC
CAWSAVNEQFF
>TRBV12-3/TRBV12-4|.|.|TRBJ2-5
TGTGCCAGCAGTTTAGCGCATGGCAGGGTGGGAGAGACCCAGTACTTC
CASSLAHGRVGETQYF
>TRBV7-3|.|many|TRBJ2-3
TGTGCCAGCAGCTTAATAAGCGCAGATACGCAGTATTTT
CASSLISADTQYF
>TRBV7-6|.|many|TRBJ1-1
TGTGCCAGCAGCCCTTACATGAACACTGAAGCTTTCTTT
CASSPYMNTEAFF
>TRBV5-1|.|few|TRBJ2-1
TGCGCCAGCAGCTCGGAAGGGGACTACAATGAGCAGTTCTTC
CASSSEGDYNEQFF
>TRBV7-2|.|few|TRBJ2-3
TGTGCCAGCAGCCCAGTGAGCTATACGCAGTATTTT
CASSPVSYTQYF
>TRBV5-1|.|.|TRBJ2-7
TGCGCCAGCAGCCTTGGGACGGACTCCTACGAGCAGTACTTC
CASSLGTDSYEQYF
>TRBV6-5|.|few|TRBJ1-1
TGTGCCAGCAGTATCGAGTCAACCGGCTTCGGTGAAGCTTTCTTT
CASSIESTGFGEAFF
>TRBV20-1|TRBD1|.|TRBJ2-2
TGCAGTGCCCCTAGGACAGGGGCCGGGGAGCTGTTTTTT
CSAPRTGAGELFF
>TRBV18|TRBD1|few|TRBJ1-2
TGTGCCAGCTCACCACCAGGGGGCTCGGGCTATGGCTACACCTTC
CASSPPGGSGYGYTF
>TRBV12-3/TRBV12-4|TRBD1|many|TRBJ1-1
TGTGCCAGCACCTCGACAGGGATGAACACTGAAGCTTTCTTT
CASTSTGMNTEAFF
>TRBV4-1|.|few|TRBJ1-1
TGCGCCAGCACCCCCCTTCCTCGGGACACTGAAGCTTTCTTT
CASTPLPRDTEAFF
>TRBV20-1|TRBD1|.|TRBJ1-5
TGCAGTGCTGAGCACAGGGGCAGTCAGCCCCAGCATTTT
CSAEHRGSQPQHF
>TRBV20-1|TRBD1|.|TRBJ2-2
TGCAGCTCGGACAGGGAGAACACCGGGGAGCTGTTTTTT
CSSDRENTGELFF
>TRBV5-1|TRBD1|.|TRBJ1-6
TGCGCCAGCAGCTTCGGGACAGGGGGCTCGATTTCACCCCTCCACTTT
CASSFGTGGSISPLHF
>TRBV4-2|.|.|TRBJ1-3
TGTGCCAGCAGCCAAGTTACAGCTGGAAACACCATATATTTT
CASSQVTAGNTIYF
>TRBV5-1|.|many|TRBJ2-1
TGCGCCAGCAGCTTGGCCGGGAGCGGCTCCTACAATGAGCAGTTCTTC
CASSLAGSGSYNEQFF
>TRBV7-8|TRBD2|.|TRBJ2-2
TGTGCCAGCAGCCAGGGACTAGGATCGGCCGGGGAGCTGTTTTTT
CASSQGLGSAGELFF
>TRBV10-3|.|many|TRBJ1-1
TGTGCCACCTCTAGGACGGGGAACACTGAAGCTTTCTTT
CATSRTGNTEAFF
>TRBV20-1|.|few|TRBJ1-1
TGCAGTGCTAGGGGTCGGGACGGGAACACTGAAGCTTTCTTT
CSARGRDGNTEAFF
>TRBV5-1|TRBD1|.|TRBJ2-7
TGCGCCAGCAGCGACCGGGACAGAGGATCCTACGAGCGGTACTTC
CASSDRDRGSYERYF
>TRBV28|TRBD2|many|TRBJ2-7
TGTGCCAGCAGTCCACCCCTCCGGGAGGTCCTCTACGAGCAGTACTTC
CASSPPLREVLYEQYF
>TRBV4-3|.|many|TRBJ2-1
TGCGCCAGCAGCCAAGATTTCCCGGAGTTCGGCTACAATGAGCAGTTCTTC
CASSQDFPEFGYNEQFF